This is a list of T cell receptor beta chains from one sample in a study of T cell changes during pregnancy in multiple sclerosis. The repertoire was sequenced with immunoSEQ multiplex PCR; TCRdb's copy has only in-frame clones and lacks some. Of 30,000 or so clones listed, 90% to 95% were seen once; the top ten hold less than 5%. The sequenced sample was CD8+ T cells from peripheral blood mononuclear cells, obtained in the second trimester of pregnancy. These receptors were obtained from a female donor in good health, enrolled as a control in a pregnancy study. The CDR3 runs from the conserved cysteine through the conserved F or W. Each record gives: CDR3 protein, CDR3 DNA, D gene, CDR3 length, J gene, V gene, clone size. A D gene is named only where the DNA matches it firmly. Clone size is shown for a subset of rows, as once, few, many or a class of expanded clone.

CASSLDWRRKDTQYF,TGTGCCAGCAGTCTTGACTGGCGCCGTAAAGATACGCAGTATTTT,-,15,TRBJ2-3,TRBV13,once
CASSPGAGTQPQHF,TGTGCCAGCAGTCCAGGGGCAGGGACCCAGCCCCAGCATTTT,-,14,TRBJ1-5,TRBV27,-
CASSPPGQGEIQGYTF,TGTGCCAGCAGCCCCCCGGGACAGGGTGAGATACAGGGCTACACCTTC,TRBD1,16,TRBJ1-2,TRBV7-2,-
CASSLLGDGELFF,TGTGCCAGCAGCTTGCTAGGGGACGGGGAGCTGTTTTTT,-,13,TRBJ2-2,TRBV5-6,once
CASSPPDRGGYEQYF,TGTGCCAGCAGCCCCCCGGACAGGGGGGGTTACGAGCAGTACTTC,TRBD1,15,TRBJ2-7,TRBV7-9,-
CASSLLGGESEQFF,TGTGCCAGCAGTTTATTAGGAGGGGAGTCTGAGCAGTTCTTC,-,14,TRBJ2-1,TRBV28,-
CASSSGGLDEQYF,TGTGCCAGCAGTTCCGGAGGCTTGGACGAGCAGTACTTC,-,13,TRBJ2-7,TRBV6-5,medium-sized
CASSSLDWDGYTF,TGTGCCAGCAGCTCCCTAGACTGGGATGGCTACACCTTC,-,13,TRBJ1-2,TRBV11-2,-
CASSQAVRDSYYGYTF,TGCGCCAGCAGCCAAGCCGTCCGGGACAGCTACTATGGCTACACCTTC,TRBD1,16,TRBJ1-2,TRBV4-3,-
CASSYKQSYGYTF,TGTGCCAGCAGTTACAAACAGTCCTATGGCTACACCTTC,-,13,TRBJ1-2,TRBV6-5,-
CASRSQGENTEAFF,TGTGCCAGCAGATCACAGGGGGAGAACACTGAAGCTTTCTTT,TRBD1,14,TRBJ1-1,TRBV5-6,-
CASSLDGQGGDEQYF,TGCGCCAGCAGCTTGGATGGACAGGGGGGGGACGAGCAGTACTTC,TRBD1,15,TRBJ2-7,TRBV5-1,-
CASTWIAGGSYEQYF,TGTGCCAGCACCTGGATAGCGGGTGGCTCCTACGAGCAGTACTTC,TRBD2,15,TRBJ2-7,TRBV11-2,-
CASSSTDTGIEQYF,TGTGCCAGCAGCTCTACTGACACAGGGATCGAGCAGTACTTC,-,14,TRBJ2-7,TRBV13,-
CASSPSKDMSEKLFF,TGTGCCAGCAGCCCCTCAAAGGACATGAGTGAAAAACTGTTTTTT,-,15,TRBJ1-4,TRBV7-9,-
CASRDKGNQPQHF,TGTGCCAGCAGAGACAAGGGCAATCAGCCCCAGCATTTT,-,13,TRBJ1-5,TRBV25-1,few
CASSPFSGVNQPQHF,TGTGCCAGCAGCCCTTTTTCGGGGGTCAATCAGCCCCAGCATTTT,-,15,TRBJ1-5,TRBV7-6,few
CASSLGPQATANYGYTF,TGTGCCAGCAGCTTAGGCCCACAGGCCACAGCTAACTATGGCTACACCTTC,-,17,TRBJ1-2,TRBV11-2,once
CASSDTSGISYNEQFF,TGTGCCAGCAGTGATACCAGCGGGATTTCCTACAATGAGCAGTTCTTC,TRBD2,16,TRBJ2-1,TRBV6-1,-
CASSQGQGWYEQYF,TGTGCCAGCAGTCAAGGACAGGGTTGGTACGAGCAGTACTTC,TRBD1,14,TRBJ2-7,TRBV6-5,-
CSVRSGSSYEQYF,TGCAGCGTTAGGAGTGGGAGCTCCTACGAGCAGTACTTC,-,13,TRBJ2-7,TRBV29-1,-
CASSDPTDSGNTIYF,TGTGCCAGCAGTGATCCGACAGACTCTGGAAACACCATATATTTT,-,15,TRBJ1-3,TRBV6-4,-
CASSSDRGGYGYTF,TGTGCCAGCAGCTCGGACAGGGGAGGCTATGGCTACACCTTC,TRBD1,14,TRBJ1-2,TRBV14,-
CASSYTETRFTGELFF,TGTGCCAGCAGTTACACCGAGACAAGGTTCACCGGGGAGCTGTTTTTT,-,16,TRBJ2-2,TRBV6-5,-
CASSFQTDGNTIYF,TGTGCCAGCAGCTTCCAGACAGACGGAAACACCATATATTTT,-,14,TRBJ1-3,TRBV5-6,-